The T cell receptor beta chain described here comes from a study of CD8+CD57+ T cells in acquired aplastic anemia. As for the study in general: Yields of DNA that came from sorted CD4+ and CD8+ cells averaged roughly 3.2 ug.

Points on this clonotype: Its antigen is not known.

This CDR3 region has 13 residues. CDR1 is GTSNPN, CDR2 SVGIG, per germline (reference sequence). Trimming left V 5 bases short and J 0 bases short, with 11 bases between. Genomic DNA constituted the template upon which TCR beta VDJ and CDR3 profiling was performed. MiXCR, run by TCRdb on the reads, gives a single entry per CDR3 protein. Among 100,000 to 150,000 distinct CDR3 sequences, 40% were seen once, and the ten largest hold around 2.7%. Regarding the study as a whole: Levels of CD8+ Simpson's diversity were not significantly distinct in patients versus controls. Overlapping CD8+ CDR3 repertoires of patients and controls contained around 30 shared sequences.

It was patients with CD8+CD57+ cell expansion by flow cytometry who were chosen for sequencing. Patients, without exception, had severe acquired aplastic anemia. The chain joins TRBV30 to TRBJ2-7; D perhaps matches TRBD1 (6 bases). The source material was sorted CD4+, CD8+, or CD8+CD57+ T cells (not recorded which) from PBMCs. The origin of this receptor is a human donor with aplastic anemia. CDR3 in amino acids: CAWEGESSYEQYF. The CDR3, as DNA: TGTGCCTGGGAGGGGGAATCCTCCTACGAGCAGTACTTC.